The following is a T cell receptor (beta chain) sequence with its context. A roughly 120-subject validation cohort, separate from the approximately 670-subject first cohort, supplied the donors. This sample stems from a study of cytomegalovirus exposure and HLA in healthy donors. TCRdb keeps only in-frame clones here, not all; method: immunoSEQ multiplex PCR. The table shows approximately 150,000 clones, with around 90% occurring only once. What was sequenced was PBMCs. The clonotype comes from a man between 18 and 35 years old in good health and CMV-seropositive.

The CDR3 DNA is TGCGCCAGCAGCTTGGTACTAGCGGGAGGGGGTGAGCAGTTCTTC. It yields the protein CASSLVLAGGGEQFF. The V and J genes are TRBV5-1 and TRBJ2-1; the match to TRBD2 covers 13 bases. J lost 9 bases, V lost 0 bases, and 3 bases had no gene match. CDR1 is SGHRS and CDR2 is YFSETQ in the germline V gene. This CDR3 is built from 15 residues.